This T cell receptor beta chain was sequenced during a study of shared clonotypes between healthy human individuals. The study, taken as a whole, reports: Relative to clonotypes present in all four donors, those not shared had lower generation probabilities.

This CDR3 has 16 amino acids. With 2 bases removed from V and 0 bases from J, the gap between germline ends came to 11 bases. Germline CDR1 reads ENHRY; CDR2 reads SYGVKD. With respect to this clone: As yet, its antigen is unknown.

CD45RO-negative CD8 cells positively selected for CCR7 made up the naive population, which excluded terminally differentiated effector memory CD45RA+ cells. The authors distributed each subset's genomic DNA evenly over several immunoSEQ plates. As processed by the authors: Because ImmunoSEQ provided only junction sequences with no quality scores, the filtering differed. The repertoire was sequenced with immunoSEQ multiplex PCR; TCRdb's copy has only in-frame clones and lacks some. V and J calls and clone size follow that table, whereas D and trimming were derived from the DNA. The repertoire consists of millions of clones, with roughly 91% occurring once and the leading ten covering 1.5% to 2%.

The chain employs TRBV10-3 and TRBJ2-4, with unresolved D. The sequencing sample was made of naive CD8+ T cells from PBMCs. This TCR came from a man between 18 and 35 years old in good health. Some clones in this sample may be carry-over from other donors' samples. The CDR3 DNA reads as TGTGCCATCAGTGAGGCCGGAGTTCTAGCCAAAAACATTCAGTACTTC. Protein: CAISEAGVLAKNIQYF.